A selection of T cell receptor beta chains follows, all from one sample in a study of T cells after yellow fever vaccination. One entry per CDR3 protein results from TCRdb running MiXCR on the 5' RACE reads. Counted here are about 550,000 distinct CDR3 sequences, roughly 19% occurring once; the ten biggest clones make up more than 13%. Sequencing used PBMCs, obtained 15 days after the yellow fever booster vaccination. The receptors shown here come from a man aged 30 to 39 who received the YFV17D yellow fever vaccine. CDR3s include the opening cysteine and the closing phenylalanine or tryptophan. D genes are given only for firm matches. Only part of the rows carry a size: once, few, many, or a class if the clone is expanded.

D	size	J	V	DNA	CDR3
.	.	TRBJ2-7	TRBV6-5	TGTGCCAGCAGTTACTCGAGCCCCTCGTCCGAGCAGTACTTC	CASSYSSPSSEQYF
.	.	TRBJ2-3	TRBV7-8	TGTGCCAGCAAACCGACTAGTTGGTTCTATACGCAGTATTTT	CASKPTSWFYTQYF
.	few	TRBJ1-1	TRBV29-1	TGCAGCGCCTCCCGACAGGATTACACTGAAGCTTTCTTT	CSASRQDYTEAFF
.	.	TRBJ2-3	TRBV30	TGTGCCTGGACCCCGACAGACACAGATACGCAGTATTTT	CAWTPTDTDTQYF
TRBD2	.	TRBJ2-5	TRBV2	TGTGCCAGCAGTGAAGGGGGACTAGAACAAGAGACCCAGTACTTC	CASSEGGLEQETQYF
.	many	TRBJ2-2	TRBV5-1	TGTGCCAGCAGCTTGGGTGCAGGCAACACCGGGGAGCTGTTTTTT	CASSLGAGNTGELFF
TRBD1	.	TRBJ1-3	TRBV6-1	TGTGCCAGCACCGCGGACAGGGCTGGAAACACCATATATTTT	CASTADRAGNTIYF
.	.	TRBJ1-1	TRBV25-1	TGTGCCAGCAGTGAATGGAGGGGATTAGACACTGAAGCTTACTTT	CASSEWRGLDTEAYF
TRBD2	.	TRBJ2-1	TRBV29-1	TGCAGCGTTTCTCCCAGCGGGAGGGGTTACAATGAGCAGTTCTTC	CSVSPSGRGYNEQFF
.	.	TRBJ1-1	TRBV20-1	TGCAGTGCTAGCGACGGAGTTGAAGCTTTCTTT	CSASDGVEAFF
.	few	TRBJ2-2	TRBV7-2	TGTGCCAGCAGCCCCCAGGAGCTGAACACCGGGGAGCTGTTTTTT	CASSPQELNTGELFF
.	.	TRBJ2-5	TRBV5-1	TGCGCCAGCAGCTGGGAGCTAGCGCAGAGAGAGACCCAGTACTTC	CASSWELAQRETQYF
.	.	TRBJ2-2	TRBV30	TGTGCCTGGAGTCACCCCCCGGGGTGGACCGGGGAGCTGTTTTTT	CAWSHPPGWTGELFF
TRBD2	.	TRBJ2-1	TRBV11-2	TGTGCCAGCAGACCGAGGGACACTCCGGGAGGGGAGCAGTTCTTC	CASRPRDTPGGEQFF
TRBD1	many	TRBJ2-5	TRBV20-1	TGCAGTGAGGCAGGGGGCGAATCTCAAGAGACCCAGTACTTC	CSEAGGESQETQYF
.	.	TRBJ1-5	TRBV6-2/TRBV6-3	TGTGCCAGCTCCCGACAAAATCAGCCCCAGCATTTT	CASSRQNQPQHF
TRBD2	.	TRBJ2-1	TRBV5-1	TGCGCCAGCAGCTCCGGACTAGCGGGAGGCGATGAGCAGTTCTTC	CASSSGLAGGDEQFF
.	.	TRBJ2-1	TRBV7-9	TGTGCCAGCAGCTCACCCCTACAATATGAGCAGTTCTTC	CASSSPLQYEQFF
TRBD2	.	TRBJ2-7	TRBV6-2/TRBV6-3	TGTGCCAGCAGTTACTCATCGTTGCGGGAGCCTGGCGAGCAGTACTTC	CASSYSSLREPGEQYF
TRBD2	.	TRBJ2-1	TRBV11-2	TGTGCCAGCAGCATCCTCTCGGTCGGGACTAGCGGTAACAATGAGCAGTTCTTC	CASSILSVGTSGNNEQFF
.	few	TRBJ2-4	TRBV18	TGTGCCAGCTCACCAGCGGAGTTGGGCAAAAACATTCAGTACTTC	CASSPAELGKNIQYF
TRBD2	few	TRBJ2-7	TRBV7-2	TGTGCCAGCAGCTTAGGAGGCACTAGCGGGAAGCTGCAGTACTTC	CASSLGGTSGKLQYF
TRBD2	few	TRBJ2-1	TRBV10-2	TGCGCCAGCAGTGAAATAGCGGGAATGCCTGAGCAGTTCTTC	CASSEIAGMPEQFF
.	.	TRBJ1-1	TRBV28	TGTGCCAGCAGCCTGAATCCTTCGACGGGGACTGAAGCTTTCTTT	CASSLNPSTGTEAFF
TRBD1	many	TRBJ1-3	TRBV20-1	TGCAGTGCTAGAGGGCTTGGACAGGGAGACACCATATATTTT	CSARGLGQGDTIYF
TRBD2	few	TRBJ2-2	TRBV10-3	TGTGCCATCACCAATTCCCCCAGCGGGAGGACCGGGGAGCTGTTTTTT	CAITNSPSGRTGELFF
TRBD1	few	TRBJ2-3	TRBV5-4	TGTGCCAGCAGCTTGGGACAGGGAGTATCAGATACGCAGTATTTT	CASSLGQGVSDTQYF
TRBD1	.	TRBJ2-1	TRBV25-1	TGTGCCAGCAGTGAATTTGGCAGGGGGATCTACAATGAGCAGTTCTTC	CASSEFGRGIYNEQFF
TRBD1	.	TRBJ2-7	TRBV10-2	TGCGCCAGCAGTGATACTCGGGACAGGGGTATCTACGAGCAGTACTTC	CASSDTRDRGIYEQYF
.	.	TRBJ2-1	TRBV5-4	TGTGCCAGCAGCTCCCTATCCTACAATGAGCAGTTCTTC	CASSSLSYNEQFF
.	.	TRBJ2-3	TRBV21-1	TGTGCCAGCAGCAGACTAGCCCCAGATACGCAGTATTTT	CASSRLAPDTQYF
TRBD2	few	TRBJ2-6	TRBV24-1	TGTGCCACCAGTACACCCTCTGGGGGAGGGTCTGGGGCCAACGTCCTGACTTTC	CATSTPSGGGSGANVLTF
.	.	TRBJ2-1	TRBV4-2	TGTGCCAGCAGCGGGTTCGGGGGGCTTGGGGAGCAGTTCTTC	CASSGFGGLGEQFF
TRBD2	few	TRBJ2-1	TRBV4-3	TGCGCCAGCAGCCAAGGGTTAGCGGGAGGGTTTCGGCATGAGCAGTTCTTC	CASSQGLAGGFRHEQFF
.	.	TRBJ2-7	TRBV3-1	TGTGCCACCAGCCAAGATTCGACAGCGAATCCCTACGAGCAGTACTTC	CATSQDSTANPYEQYF
TRBD2	.	TRBJ2-5	TRBV4-3	TGCGCCAGCAGCCAAGCGGTAGCGGGACAAGAGACCCAGTACTTC	CASSQAVAGQETQYF
TRBD1	.	TRBJ1-1	TRBV5-1	TGCGCCAGCAGCTTTTCCGGACAGGGATGGCCTGAAGCTTTCTTT	CASSFSGQGWPEAFF
TRBD1	.	TRBJ2-4	TRBV20-1	TGCAGTGCTAGAGACAACAGGGGTCTGGACATTCAGTACTTC	CSARDNRGLDIQYF
.	few	TRBJ1-5	TRBV6-2/TRBV6-3	TGTGCCAGCAGACAAGGAAATCAGCCCCAGCATTTT	CASRQGNQPQHF
.	few	TRBJ1-2	TRBV4-1	TGCGCCAGCAGCCTTGGTGGGGGGCAGGGCGATGGCTACACCTTC	CASSLGGGQGDGYTF
.	few	TRBJ1-1	TRBV5-1	TGCGCCAGCAGCTTGACTTTTATGAACACTGAAGCTTTCTTT	CASSLTFMNTEAFF
.	few	TRBJ2-2	TRBV6-5	TGTGCCAGCAGTTACTCATACTCCGGGACCGGGGAGCTGTTTTTT	CASSYSYSGTGELFF
.	few	TRBJ2-5	TRBV6-2/TRBV6-3	TGTGCCAGCAGTCACGAAGAGACCCAGTACTTC	CASSHEETQYF
TRBD1	.	TRBJ2-6	TRBV11-1	TGTGCCAGCAGCTCAGGCCGCGACAGGGGACTCTTGTCTGGGGCCAACGTCCTGACTTTC	CASSSGRDRGLLSGANVLTF
.	.	TRBJ2-7	TRBV6-5	TGTGCCAGCAGTTACTCTACTACCTCAACCTACGAGCAGTACTTC	CASSYSTTSTYEQYF
.	.	TRBJ2-1	TRBV7-9	TGTGCCAGCAGCTTAGGAGGAACCCTGAGTTACAATGAGCAGTTCTTC	CASSLGGTLSYNEQFF